The entry below gives a single T cell receptor beta chain sequence along with its context. The antigen is unknown. Sequencing used immunoSEQ multiplex PCR; TCRdb keeps in-frame clones, though not all of them. The sample gives about 150,000 clones, 70% to 90% of which show up once; about 1.9% is in the top ten. This sample was included in a study of cytomegalovirus exposure and HLA in healthy donors. Whole-study results and caveats: Overall, approximately 150 TCR beta chains were annotated as cytomegalovirus-associated.

The CDR3 is made up of 11 amino acids. Germline V CDR1 and CDR2: DFQATT, SNEGSKA (reference sequence). Among the roughly 110 subjects of the validation cohort, separate from the roughly 700-subject first cohort, were the donors. This TCR was recovered from a human donor in good health. V usage is TRBV20-1 and J usage is TRBJ1-1; tentatively, D is TRBD1 (6 bases). The sample consisted of PBMCs. The CDR3 sequence: CISDRNTEAFF. The CDR3 coding sequence is TGCATTTCGGACAGGAACACTGAAGCTTTCTTT.